This is a list of T cell receptor beta chains from one sample in a study of early T cells in non-severe SARS-CoV-2 infection. Using its own MiXCR run on the 5' RACE reads, TCRdb lists one record per CDR3 protein. The data hold roughly 76,000 distinct CDR3 sequences, with 12% observed a single time. The sequenced sample consisted of whole blood. Source of these receptors: an adult who was a healthcare worker with PCR-confirmed SARS-CoV-2 infection or an uninfected control (not recorded which). The conserved cysteine and the conserved F or W are not part of the CDR3 here. A D gene is named only where the DNA matches it firmly.

v_call	d_call	cdr3_aa
TRBV28	-	ASRLTGGQPQH
TRBV20-1	-	SAGLLSSYNEQF
TRBV27	-	ASSLSAGRWGSNYGYT
TRBV28	TRBD1	ASSLPGTGGTEAF
TRBV30	-	AGGLGEQY
TRBV11-2	-	ASSSYGNEQY
TRBV7-9	-	ASSLSVAAGNTIY
TRBV5-5	-	ASSYWAGDEQF
TRBV7-2	-	ASSLLASSYNEQF
TRBV24-1	-	ATAGTLALNTGELF
TRBV9	-	ASNRPRTEAF
TRBV6-1	-	ASVGGYYGYT
TRBV7-9	TRBD2	ASSFLAVGGHNEQF
TRBV29-1	TRBD1	SLAQGRSLT
TRBV9	TRBD2	ASSEREGLAGDEQY
TRBV28	-	ASSSQGTGANVLT
TRBV29-1	-	SAHEGETQY
TRBV3-1	TRBD1	ASSQGTGMNTEAF
TRBV2	-	ASSGQSSSYNSPLH
TRBV29-1	TRBD2	SVAGGEPYEQY
TRBV27	TRBD1	ASSWDSGTGELF
TRBV5-1	-	ASRTMGDSPLH
TRBV2	-	ASSLTGAYGNEQF
TRBV5-4	-	ASSRRGNSYEQY
TRBV7-3	-	ASSLRARETQY
TRBV7-6	TRBD2	ASSRGTSGRYNEQF
TRBV18	-	ASSPSRGANYGYT
TRBV6-6	-	ASSTDTIRYNSPLH
TRBV29-1	TRBD1	SVNRQGPSGANVLT
TRBV10-3	TRBD2	AISGQPSGTSGALSYNEQF
TRBV20-1	-	SARAGPGTQY
TRBV5-6	TRBD2	ASSTEFSGREDEQY
TRBV5-5	-	ASSPAGTGNTIY
TRBV6-6	TRBD1	ASSWDRVVNIQY
TRBV18	-	ASSPHAGTEAF
TRBV6-5	-	ASSTGPSYEQY
TRBV9	-	ASSVGGQYTEAF
TRBV10-2	-	ASSGQRPNEQF
TRBV28	TRBD2	ASSIAGLAVYEQY
TRBV20-1	TRBD1	SASSGDSHSGELF
TRBV3-1	-	ASSQGFGGDTEAF
TRBV29-1	-	SVAQDYGYT
TRBV27	-	ASSRTGLLRNEQF
TRBV30	-	AWSDGGPLRSTRTEAF
TRBV24-1	TRBD2	ATSDTMTSGGANEQF
TRBV28	-	ASSNPGGGEQY
TRBV6-1	-	ASSERGSGLTKNIQY
TRBV5-1	-	ASRYIGQFDEQY
TRBV27	-	ASKNGEQPQH
TRBV28	TRBD1	ASSRPGQGNYGYT
TRBV2	TRBD1	ASSRDRGPNEQF
TRBV19	-	ASLRSVTGELF